The entry below describes one T cell receptor beta chain. Its antigen is not identified. Method: immunoSEQ multiplex PCR; TCRdb's copy keeps in-frame clones and lacks some. The sample records fewer than 50,000 clones, around 69% being singletons. This sample was included in a study of early stage breast cancer tumors. The wider study: About 70% of the 16 invasive tumors were ER+, PR+ and HER2-. The ER+/PR+/HER2- tumors included 7 to 9 ductal and a few lobular carcinomas.

The germline gives CDR1 LNHDA, CDR2 SQIVND (reference sequence). The trim removed 5 bases at V and 9 bases at J, leaving 8 bases unmatched. This CDR3 comprises 15 residues. General study results and limits: Compared with adjacent normal breast tissue, tumors showed 2.5 to 3-fold greater T cell density and higher clonality.

The specimen was blood. The receptor was isolated from a person aged 45 to 59 with breast cancer. The chain couples TRBV19 to TRBJ2-3; TRBD2 aligns across 13 bases. The CDR3 nucleotides read TGTGCCAGTAGTCATATGGGACTAGCGGGAAGAACGCAGTATTTT. Its protein is CASSHMGLAGRTQYF.